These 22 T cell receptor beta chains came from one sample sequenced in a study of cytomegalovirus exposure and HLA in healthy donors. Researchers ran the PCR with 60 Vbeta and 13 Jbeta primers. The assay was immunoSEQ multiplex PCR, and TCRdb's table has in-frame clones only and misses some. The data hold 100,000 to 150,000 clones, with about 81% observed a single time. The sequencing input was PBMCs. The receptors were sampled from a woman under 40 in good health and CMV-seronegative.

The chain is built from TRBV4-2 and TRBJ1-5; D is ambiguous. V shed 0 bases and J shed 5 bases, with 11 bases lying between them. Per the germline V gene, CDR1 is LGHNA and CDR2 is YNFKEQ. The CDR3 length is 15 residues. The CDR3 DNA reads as TGTGCCAGCAGCCAAGAGCAGAGGGAGGATCAGCCCCAGCATTTT. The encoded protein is CASSQEQREDQPQHF.

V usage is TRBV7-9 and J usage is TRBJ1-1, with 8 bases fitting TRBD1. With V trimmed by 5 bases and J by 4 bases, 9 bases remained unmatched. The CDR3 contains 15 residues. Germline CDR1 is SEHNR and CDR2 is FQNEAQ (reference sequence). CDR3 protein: CASSPGQGGGTEAFF. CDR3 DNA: TGTGCCAGCAGCCCAGGACAGGGCGGGGGCACTGAAGCTTTCTTT.

The CDR3 coding sequence is TGTGCCAGCAGCGTGTGGGGGGTGAACAATGAGCAGTTCTTC. This sequence encodes CASSVWGVNNEQFF. J is TRBJ2-1 and V is TRBV9; maybe TRBD2 (6 bases). V dropped 2 bases and J dropped 5 bases, with 11 bases sitting between them. The length of the CDR3 is 14 residues. Germline CDR1 reads SGDLS; CDR2 reads YYNGEE.

For the CDR3, the DNA is TGTGCCAGGGGAGCGCGGATAGCGGGGGACCAGGGGGGGCAGTTCTTC. This encodes CARGARIAGDQGGQFF. V is TRBV27 and J is TRBJ2-1; 9 nucleotides agree with TRBD2. Germline values: CDR1 MNHEY, CDR2 SMNVEV (reference sequence). This CDR3 has 16 amino acids. V trimming: 9 bases; J trimming: 12 bases; junction bases outside the gene matches: 21.

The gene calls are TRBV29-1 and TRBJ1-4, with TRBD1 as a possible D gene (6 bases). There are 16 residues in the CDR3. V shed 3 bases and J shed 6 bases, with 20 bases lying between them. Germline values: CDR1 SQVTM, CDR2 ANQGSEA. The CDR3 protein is CSVEGAETGGHEKLFF. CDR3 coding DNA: TGCAGCGTTGAGGGGGCCGAGACAGGCGGCCATGAAAAACTGTTTTTT.

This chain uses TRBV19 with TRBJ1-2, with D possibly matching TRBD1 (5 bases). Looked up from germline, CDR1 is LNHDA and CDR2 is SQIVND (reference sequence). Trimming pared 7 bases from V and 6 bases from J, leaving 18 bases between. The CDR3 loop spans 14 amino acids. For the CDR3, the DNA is TGTGCCAGTATCCCCGCCGCAGGGTTCCATGGCTACACCTTC. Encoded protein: CASIPAAGFHGYTF. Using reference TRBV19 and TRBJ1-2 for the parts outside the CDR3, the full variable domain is DGGITQSPKYLFRKEGQNVTLSCEQNLNHDAMYWYRQDPGQGLRLIYYSQIVNDFQKGDIAEGYSVSREKKESFPLTVTSAQKNPTAFYLCASIPAAGFHGYTFGSGTRLTVV.

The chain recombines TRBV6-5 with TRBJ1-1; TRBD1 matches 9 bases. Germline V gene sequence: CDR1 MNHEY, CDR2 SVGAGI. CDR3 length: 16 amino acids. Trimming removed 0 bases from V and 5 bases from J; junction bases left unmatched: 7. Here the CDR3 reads CASSYSGQGGRTEAFF. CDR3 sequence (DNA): TGTGCCAGCAGTTACTCGGGACAGGGAGGAAGGACTGAAGCTTTCTTT.

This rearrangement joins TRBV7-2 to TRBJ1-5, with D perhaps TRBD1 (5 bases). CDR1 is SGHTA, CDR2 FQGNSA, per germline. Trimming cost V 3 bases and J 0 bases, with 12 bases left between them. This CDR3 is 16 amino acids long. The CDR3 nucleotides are TGTGCCAGCAGCTTGGAGGGGTCAAATAGCAATCAGCCCCAGCATTTT. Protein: CASSLEGSNSNQPQHF. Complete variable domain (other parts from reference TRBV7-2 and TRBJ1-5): GAGVSQSPSNKVTEKGKDVELRCDPISGHTALYWYRQSLGQGLEFLIYFQGNSAPDKSGLPSDRFSAERTGGSVSTLTIQRTQQEDSAVYLCASSLEGSNSNQPQHFGDGTRLSIL.

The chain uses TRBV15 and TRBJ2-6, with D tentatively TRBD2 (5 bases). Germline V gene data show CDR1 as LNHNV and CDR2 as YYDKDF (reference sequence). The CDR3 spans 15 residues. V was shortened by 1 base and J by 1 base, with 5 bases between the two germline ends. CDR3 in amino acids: CATSRGGSGANVLTF. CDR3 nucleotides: TGTGCCACCAGCAGAGGAGGGTCTGGGGCCAACGTCCTGACTTTC.

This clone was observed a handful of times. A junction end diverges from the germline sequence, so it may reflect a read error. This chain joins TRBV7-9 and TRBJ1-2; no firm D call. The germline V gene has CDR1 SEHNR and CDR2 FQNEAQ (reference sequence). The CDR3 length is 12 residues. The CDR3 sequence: CSSSLDFYGYTF. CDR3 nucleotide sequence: TGTTCCAGCAGCTTGGACTTCTATGGCTACACCTTC.

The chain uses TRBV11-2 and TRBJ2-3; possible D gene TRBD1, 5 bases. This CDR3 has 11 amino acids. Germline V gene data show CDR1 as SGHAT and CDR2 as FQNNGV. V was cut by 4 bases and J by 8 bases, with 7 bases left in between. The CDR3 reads CASSSQGTQYF. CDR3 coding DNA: TGTGCCAGCAGCTCCCAGGGTACGCAGTATTTT.

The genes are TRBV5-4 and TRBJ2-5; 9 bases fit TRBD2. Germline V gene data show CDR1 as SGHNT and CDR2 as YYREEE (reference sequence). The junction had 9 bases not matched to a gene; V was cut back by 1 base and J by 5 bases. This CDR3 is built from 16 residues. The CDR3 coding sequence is TGTGCCAGCAGCTTGTCAGCGGGAGGCGGCGGGGAGACCCAGTACTTC. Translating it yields CASSLSAGGGGETQYF.

The CDR3 here is CASTSVSYEQYF. The CDR3 coding sequence is TGTGCCAGCACTAGCGTCTCCTACGAGCAGTACTTC. The V and J genes are TRBV27 and TRBJ2-7; weak D call: TRBD2 (6 bases). Germline CDR1 is MNHEY and CDR2 is SMNVEV (reference sequence). The CDR3 totals 12 residues. V was clipped by 7 bases and J by 0 bases, with 7 bases between them.

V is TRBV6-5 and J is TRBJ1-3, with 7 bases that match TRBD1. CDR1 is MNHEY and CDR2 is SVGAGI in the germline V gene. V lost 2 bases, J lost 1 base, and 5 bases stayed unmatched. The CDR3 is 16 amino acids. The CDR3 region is CASSYGGRGSGNTIYF. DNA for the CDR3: TGTGCCAGCAGTTACGGGGGCAGGGGGTCTGGAAACACCATATATTTT.

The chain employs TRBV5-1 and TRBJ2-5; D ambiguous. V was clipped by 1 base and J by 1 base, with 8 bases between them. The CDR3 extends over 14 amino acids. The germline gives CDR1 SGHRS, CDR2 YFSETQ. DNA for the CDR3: TGCGCCAGCAGCTTGACACAGCTCCAAGAGACCCAGTACTTC. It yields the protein CASSLTQLQETQYF.

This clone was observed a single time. The CDR3 loop reads CASSLGSLTEIQYF. For the CDR3, the DNA is TGCGCCAGCAGCTTAGGCAGCTTAACGGAGATTCAGTACTTC. The chain recombines TRBV5-1 with TRBJ2-4; D remains unclear. CDR3 length: 14 amino acids. Germline CDR1 SGHRS, CDR2 YFSETQ. V gave up 2 bases and J gave up 10 bases, with 16 bases separating them. Full variable domain (remainder filled in from reference TRBV5-1 and TRBJ2-4): KAGVTQTPRYLIKTRGQQVTLSCSPISGHRSVSWYQQTPGQGLQFLFEYFSETQRNKGNFPGRFSGRQFSNSRSEMNVSTLELGDSALYLCASSLGSLTEIQYFGAGTRLSVL.

The CDR3 here is CASHPLRGPGNSPLHF. The DNA of the CDR3 is TGTGCCAGCCATCCTCTACGCGGGCCTGGTAATTCACCCCTCCACTTT. The chain links TRBV11-2 to TRBJ1-6, with D unresolved. The length of the CDR3 is 16 residues. Germline assignment: CDR1 SGHAT and CDR2 FQNNGV. V gave up 8 bases and J gave up 6 bases, with 20 bases separating them. Filled out from reference TRBV11-2 and TRBJ1-6, the complete variable domain reads EAGVAQSPRYKIIEKRQSVAFWCNPISGHATLYWYQQILGQGPKLLIQFQNNGVVDDSQLPKDRFSAERLKGVDSTLKIQPAKLEDSAVYLCASHPLRGPGNSPLHFGNGTRLTVT.

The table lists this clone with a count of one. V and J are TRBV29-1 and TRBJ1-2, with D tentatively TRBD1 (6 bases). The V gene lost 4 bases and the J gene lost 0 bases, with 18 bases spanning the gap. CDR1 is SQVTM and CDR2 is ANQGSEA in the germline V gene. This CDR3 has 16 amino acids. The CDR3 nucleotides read TGCAGCGTTGGGGCGGGGGGCTCAGCATCTAACTATGGCTACACCTTC. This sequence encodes CSVGAGGSASNYGYTF.

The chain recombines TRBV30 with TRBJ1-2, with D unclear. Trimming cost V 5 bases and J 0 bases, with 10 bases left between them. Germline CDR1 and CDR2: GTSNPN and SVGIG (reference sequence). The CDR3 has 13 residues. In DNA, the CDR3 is TGTGCCTGGGTTCCAACAGCTAACTATGGCTACACCTTC. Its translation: CAWVPTANYGYTF.

The CDR3 region is CAWNPHDSTEAFF. The CDR3 coding sequence is TGTGCCTGGAATCCCCATGACTCCACTGAAGCTTTCTTT. The chain carries TRBV30 and TRBJ1-1, with D unresolved. CDR3 length equals 13 residues. Trimming cost V 4 bases and J 4 bases, with 13 bases left between them. Germline assignment: CDR1 GTSNPN and CDR2 SVGIG (reference sequence). Full variable domain (missing parts from reference TRBV30 and TRBJ1-1): SQTIHQWPATLVQPVGSPLSLECTVEGTSNPNLYWYRQAAGRGLQLLFYSVGIGQISSEVPQNLSASRPQDRQFILSSKKLLLSDSGFYLCAWNPHDSTEAFFGQGTRLTVV.

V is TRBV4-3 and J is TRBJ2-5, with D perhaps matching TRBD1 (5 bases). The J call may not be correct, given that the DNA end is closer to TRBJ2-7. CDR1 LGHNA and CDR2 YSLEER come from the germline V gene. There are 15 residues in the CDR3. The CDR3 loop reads CASSQALGVSDEQYF. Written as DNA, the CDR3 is TGCGCCAGCAGCCAAGCTCTAGGGGTATCCGACGAGCAGTACTTC.

In nucleotides, the CDR3 is TGCGCCAGCAGCTCCCAGGAGAACACTGAAGCTTTCTTT. This codes for CASSSQENTEAFF. This chain uses TRBV5-1 with TRBJ1-1, with unresolved D. The V end was cut by 3 bases, the J end by 1 base, with 7 bases between. Per germline, CDR1 SGHRS and CDR2 YFSETQ. CDR3 size: 13 residues.